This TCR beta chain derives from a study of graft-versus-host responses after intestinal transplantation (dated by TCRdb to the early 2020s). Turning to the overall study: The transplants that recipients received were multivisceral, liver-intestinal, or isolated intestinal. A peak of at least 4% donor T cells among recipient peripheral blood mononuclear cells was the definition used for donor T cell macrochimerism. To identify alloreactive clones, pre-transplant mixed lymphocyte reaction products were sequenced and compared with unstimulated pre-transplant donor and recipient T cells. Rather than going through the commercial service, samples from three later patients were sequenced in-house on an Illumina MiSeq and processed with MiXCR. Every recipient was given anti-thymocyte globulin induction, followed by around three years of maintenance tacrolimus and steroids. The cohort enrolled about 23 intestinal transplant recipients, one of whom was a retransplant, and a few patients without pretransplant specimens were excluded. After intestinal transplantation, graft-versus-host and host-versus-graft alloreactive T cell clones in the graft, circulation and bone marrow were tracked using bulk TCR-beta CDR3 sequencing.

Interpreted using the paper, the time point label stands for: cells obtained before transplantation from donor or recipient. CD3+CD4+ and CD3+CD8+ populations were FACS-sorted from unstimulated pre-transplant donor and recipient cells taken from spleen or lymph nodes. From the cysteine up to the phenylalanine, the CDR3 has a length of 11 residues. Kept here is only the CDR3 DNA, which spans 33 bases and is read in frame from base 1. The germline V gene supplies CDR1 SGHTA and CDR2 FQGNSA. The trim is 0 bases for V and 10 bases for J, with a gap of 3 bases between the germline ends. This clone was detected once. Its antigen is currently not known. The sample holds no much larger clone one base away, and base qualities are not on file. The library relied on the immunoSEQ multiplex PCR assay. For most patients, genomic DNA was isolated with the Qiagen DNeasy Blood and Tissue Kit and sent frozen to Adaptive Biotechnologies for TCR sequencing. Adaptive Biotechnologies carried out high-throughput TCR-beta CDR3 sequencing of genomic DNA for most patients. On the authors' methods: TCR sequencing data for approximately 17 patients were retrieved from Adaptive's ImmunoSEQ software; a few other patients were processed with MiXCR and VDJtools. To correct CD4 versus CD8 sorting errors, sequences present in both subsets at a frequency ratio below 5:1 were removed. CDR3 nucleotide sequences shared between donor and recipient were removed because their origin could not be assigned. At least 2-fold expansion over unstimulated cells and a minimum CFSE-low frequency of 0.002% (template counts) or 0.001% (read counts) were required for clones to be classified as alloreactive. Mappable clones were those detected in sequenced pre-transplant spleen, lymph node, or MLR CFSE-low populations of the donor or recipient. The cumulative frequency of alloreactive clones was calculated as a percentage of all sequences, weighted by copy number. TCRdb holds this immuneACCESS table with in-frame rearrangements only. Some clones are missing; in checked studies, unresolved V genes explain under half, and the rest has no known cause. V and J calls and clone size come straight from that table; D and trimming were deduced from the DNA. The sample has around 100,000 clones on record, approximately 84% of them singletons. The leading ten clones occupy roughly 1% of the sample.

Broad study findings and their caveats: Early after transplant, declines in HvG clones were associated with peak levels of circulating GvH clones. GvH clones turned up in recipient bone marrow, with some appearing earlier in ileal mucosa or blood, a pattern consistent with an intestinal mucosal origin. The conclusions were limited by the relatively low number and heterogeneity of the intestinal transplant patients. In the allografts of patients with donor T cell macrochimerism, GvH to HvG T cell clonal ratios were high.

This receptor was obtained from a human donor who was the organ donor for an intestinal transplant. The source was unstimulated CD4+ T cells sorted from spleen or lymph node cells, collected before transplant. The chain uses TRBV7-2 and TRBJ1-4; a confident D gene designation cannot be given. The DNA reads TGTGCCAGCAGCTTAGCGGGAAAACTGTTTTTT. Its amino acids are CASSLAGKLFF.